This TCR beta chain was retrieved from a study of early T cells in non-severe SARS-CoV-2 infection. One entry per CDR3 protein results from TCRdb running MiXCR on the 5' RACE reads. The sample holds about 30,000 distinct CDR3 sequences, approximately 5% seen once. Study-wide results and limits: VDJdb-based matching was biased toward anti-spike CD8 responses and missed private and CD4 specificities.

This clonotype has a count of ten or more. What it binds is not known. The CDR3 sequence is 14 residues long. In germline, CDR1 is DFQATT, CDR2 SNEGSKA (reference sequence). Trimming left V 2 bases short and J 1 base short, with 9 bases between. This sequence joins TRBV20-1 and TRBJ2-1; D is possibly TRBD2 (5 bases). The sequence derives from an adult who was a healthcare worker with PCR-confirmed SARS-CoV-2 infection or an uninfected control (not recorded which). The specimen was whole blood. The CDR3 DNA follows: TGCAGTGCTAGACCCCGGGGATCCTACAATGAGCAGTTCTTC. It codes for CSARPRGSYNEQFF.